Here is one T cell receptor (beta chain) with its context. What it recognizes is unknown. No conserved phenylalanine or tryptophan is present at the end of the CDR3, so a read error is the likely explanation. The data originate from a study of read filtering for tumor transcriptome and immune sequencing. Findings of the study overall: IR-seq and RNA-seq agreed better without single-read clonotypes. RNA-seq captured clonotypes less deeply and reliably than IR-seq.

From approximately 430 ng of RNA, a library with molecular barcoded alpha/delta and beta/gamma adaptors was made. TCRdb redid the calling of the reads with MiXCR, one entry per CDR3 protein. The sample lists over 90,000 distinct CDR3 sequences, around a fifth occurring once. Germline CDR1 is SGHRS and CDR2 is YFSETQ. The CDR3 is made up of 16 amino acids. V shed 4 bases and J shed 0 bases, with 14 bases lying between them. This sequence originates from a donor aged 40 or over with multiple myeloma. The chain is built from TRBV5-1 and TRBJ2-1; maybe TRBD1 (6 bases). Sequences were obtained from a population of CD138-negative cells sorted from bone marrow. The CDR3 loop is CASSPGQSASYNEQFL. DNA of the CDR3: TGCGCCAGCAGCCCAGGACAGTCCGCCTCCTACAATGAGCAGTTCCTC.